This TCR beta chain was recovered during a study of radiotherapy plus CTLA-4 blockade in lung cancer. About the research overall: Overall, approximately 17% of patients showed an objective response, while around 34% attained disease control.

As to this clone: Its antigen remains unknown.

Whole-study results and caveats: The study found tumor-derived TCR clones expanded in blood after radiotherapy plus ipilimumab.

Trimming at V came to 0 bases and at J to 3 bases, leaving 4 bases not matched to a gene. Germline CDR1 SGHRS, CDR2 YFSETQ. This CDR3 is 16 amino acids long. CTLA-4 blockade with ipilimumab, together with focal radiation, was given to patients with chemo-refractory metastatic non-small-cell lung cancer. The protocol was immunoSEQ multiplex PCR, while the TCRdb copy is restricted to in-frame clones and leaves out a portion. Of around 70,000 clones in the sample, 76% were seen once. The chain carries TRBV5-1 and TRBJ1-1; 11 nucleotides match TRBD1. The sequenced sample was peripheral blood, obtained from a patient treated with radiotherapy plus ipilimumab. The TCR originated in a human donor with non-small cell lung cancer whose response to radiotherapy plus ipilimumab could not be evaluated. Some clones in this sample may be carry-over from other donors' samples. CDR3 residues: CASSLAGQGAYTEAFF. CDR3 nucleotides: TGCGCCAGCAGCTTGGCCGGACAGGGGGCGTACACTGAAGCTTTCTTT.